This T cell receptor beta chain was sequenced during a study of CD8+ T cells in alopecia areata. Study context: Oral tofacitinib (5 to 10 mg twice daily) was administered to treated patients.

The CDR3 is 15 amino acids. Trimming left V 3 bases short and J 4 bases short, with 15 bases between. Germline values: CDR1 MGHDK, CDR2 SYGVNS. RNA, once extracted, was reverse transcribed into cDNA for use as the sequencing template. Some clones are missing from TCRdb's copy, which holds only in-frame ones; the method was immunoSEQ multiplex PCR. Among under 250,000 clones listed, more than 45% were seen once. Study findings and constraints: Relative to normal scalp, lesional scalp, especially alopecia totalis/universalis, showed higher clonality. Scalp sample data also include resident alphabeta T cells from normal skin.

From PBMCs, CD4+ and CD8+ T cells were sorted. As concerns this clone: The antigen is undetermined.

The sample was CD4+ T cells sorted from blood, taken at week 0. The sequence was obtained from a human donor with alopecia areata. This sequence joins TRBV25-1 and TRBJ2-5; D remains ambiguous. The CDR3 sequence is CASSDGVGRAETQYF. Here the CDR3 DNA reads TGTGCCAGCAGTGACGGTGTAGGGCGTGCAGAGACCCAGTACTTC.